These 19 T cell receptor beta chains share one sample of origin, sequenced in a study of CD8+ T cells in alopecia areata. As for treatment: oral pan-JAK inhibitor, 5-10 mg twice daily. Isolated RNA was reverse transcribed into cDNA used as the sequencing template. Clones were read by immunoSEQ multiplex PCR, and TCRdb kept only the in-frame ones, dropping some. In the table there are about 42,000 clones, roughly 65% of which are singletons. This material consisted of CD8+ T cells sorted from blood, taken at week 4, from a patient treated with tofacitinib. The receptors were sampled from a human donor with alopecia areata.

DNA of the CDR3: TGTGCCAGCAGTTCGGGTTACGAGCAGTACTTC. It yields the protein CASSSGYEQYF. This rearrangement joins TRBV2 to TRBJ2-7; no clear D. Looked up from germline, CDR1 is SNHLY and CDR2 is FYNNEI. V lost 5 bases to trimming and J lost 4 bases, with 6 bases between them. The CDR3 loop spans 11 amino acids. Full variable domain (rest looked up from reference TRBV2 and TRBJ2-7): EPEVTQTPSHQVTQMGQEVILRCVPISNHLYFYWYRQILGQKVEFLVSFYNNEISEKSEIFDDQFSVERPDGSNFTLKIRSTKLEDSAMYFCASSSGYEQYFGPGTRLTVT.

Concerning this clone itself: Other DNA sequences in the same sample also yield this CDR3. CDR3 bases: TGCGCCAGCAGCTTGGGGTACGAGCAGTACTTC. Translating gives CASSLGYEQYF. This chain connects TRBV5-1 to TRBJ2-7, with unresolved D. The CDR3 contains 11 residues. V lost 0 bases to trimming and J lost 4 bases, with 2 bases between them. Germline V lookup: CDR1 SGHRS, CDR2 YFSETQ.

DNA of the CDR3: TGCAGCGTTGAAGGAGAGGAACAGGGCGATGAAAAACTGTTTTTT. Translation: CSVEGEEQGDEKLFF. This chain joins TRBV29-1 and TRBJ1-4; D possibly corresponds to TRBD1 (6 bases). This CDR3 comprises 15 residues. The V end was cut by 1 base, the J end by 6 bases, with 15 bases between. Germline assignment: CDR1 SQVTM and CDR2 ANQGSEA.

CDR3 residues: CSVRGRGGYTF. For the CDR3, the DNA is TGCAGCGTCAGGGGGCGCGGTGGCTACACCTTC. The rearrangement joins TRBV29-1 to TRBJ1-2; 8 bases match TRBD1. With 6 bases clipped from V and 7 bases from J, the junction kept 4 bases outside the gene matches. The germline gives CDR1 SQVTM, CDR2 ANQGSEA. The CDR3 contains 11 residues.

The chain employs TRBV5-1 and TRBJ2-5; TRBD2 aligns across 7 bases. V trimming: 1 base; J trimming: 1 base; junction bases outside the gene matches: 4. The germline V gene encodes CDR1 SGHRS and CDR2 YFSETQ. The CDR3 spans 15 residues. The CDR3 loop is CASSLKASGQETQYF. CDR3 DNA sequence: TGCGCCAGCAGCTTGAAGGCTAGCGGCCAAGAGACCCAGTACTTC.

The rearrangement links TRBV29-1 to TRBJ1-1, with TRBD1 as a possible D gene (6 bases). V shed 0 bases and J shed 5 bases, with 19 bases lying between them. CDR1 and CDR2 from the germline V gene are SQVTM and ANQGSEA. The CDR3 is 16 residues long. The CDR3 loop reads CSVEEISAERGTEAFF. CDR3 DNA sequence: TGCAGCGTTGAAGAAATCAGCGCGGAGAGGGGGACTGAAGCTTTCTTT. Full variable domain (rest looked up from reference TRBV29-1 and TRBJ1-1): SAVISQKPSRDICQRGTSLTIQCQVDSQVTMMFWYRQQPGQSLTLIATANQGSEATYESGFVIDKFPISRPNLTFSTLTVSNMSPEDSSIYLCSVEEISAERGTEAFFGQGTRLTVV.

The rearrangement links TRBV7-6 to TRBJ2-7; TRBD2 agrees at 8 bases. J gave up 2 bases and V 5 bases, and 5 bases lay outside the gene matches. The length of the CDR3 is 14 residues. Per germline, CDR1 SGHVS and CDR2 FNYEAQ. The CDR3 DNA follows: TGTGCCAGCAGCGTAAGTAGCGGGGCCTACGAGCAGTACTTC. It yields the protein CASSVSSGAYEQYF.

V usage is TRBV29-1 and J usage is TRBJ1-2; a possible D gene is TRBD1 (6 bases). The germline V gene has CDR1 SQVTM and CDR2 ANQGSEA. Trimming took off 3 bases at V and 5 bases at J, with 19 bases between the two ends. The CDR3 spans 15 residues. Written as DNA, the CDR3 is TGCAGCGTTGACGTCGGGACACTCGGAATGTATGGCTACACCTTC. It specifies CSVDVGTLGMYGYTF.

The V and J genes are TRBV29-1 and TRBJ1-2; 8 bases fit TRBD1. Germline V gene data show CDR1 as SQVTM and CDR2 as ANQGSEA. The J segment lost 3 bases and the V segment lost 6 bases, leaving 0 bases of the junction unmatched. CDR3 size: 11 residues. The CDR3: CSVGQDYGYTF. DNA of the CDR3: TGCAGCGTGGGACAGGACTATGGCTACACCTTC. Variable domain in full (rest from reference TRBV29-1 and TRBJ1-2): SAVISQKPSRDICQRGTSLTIQCQVDSQVTMMFWYRQQPGQSLTLIATANQGSEATYESGFVIDKFPISRPNLTFSTLTVSNMSPEDSSIYLCSVGQDYGYTFGSGTRLTVV.

CDR3: CSAGGGSGSGTDTQYF. CDR3 in DNA: TGCAGCGCCGGTGGGGGGAGCGGCTCTGGCACAGATACGCAGTATTTT. The chain employs TRBV29-1 and TRBJ2-3; TRBD2 is a possible D gene (6 bases). This CDR3 is 16 amino acids long. CDR1 and CDR2 from the germline V gene are SQVTM and ANQGSEA. The V end lost 7 bases, the J end lost 1 base, and 21 bases lay between the germline ends.

This chain connects TRBV9 to TRBJ1-2, with a tentative D call TRBD1 (5 bases). Germline V CDR1 and CDR2: SGDLS, YYNGEE. V was shortened by 0 bases and J by 4 bases, with 13 bases between the two germline ends. The CDR3 consists of 15 residues. The DNA of the CDR3 is TGTGCCAGCAGCGTAGGTGGGGGGACGGCCTATGGCTACACCTTC. Amino acids: CASSVGGGTAYGYTF. Together with reference TRBV9 and TRBJ1-2, the CDR3 gives the full variable domain: DSGVTQTPKHLITATGQRVTLRCSPRSGDLSVYWYQQSLDQGLQFLIQYYNGEERAKGNILERFSAQQFPDLHSELNLSSLELGDSALYFCASSVGGGTAYGYTFGSGTRLTVV.

This clone was found once. The chain recombines TRBV4-3 with TRBJ2-7; 12 bases are a match to TRBD1. Germline V gene lookup returns CDR1 LGHNA and CDR2 YSLEER. This CDR3 is 14 amino acids long. The junction had 1 base not matched to a gene; V was cut back by 4 bases and J by 3 bases. The DNA of the CDR3 is TGCGCCAGCAGCCGGGACAGGGGGCACTACGAGCAGTACTTC. Translated: CASSRDRGHYEQYF.

This clone showed up just a few times. J is TRBJ1-1 and V is TRBV29-1, with a possible D match to TRBD1 (6 bases). Trimming shortened V by 4 bases and J by 5 bases, and 14 bases separated the two germline ends. This CDR3 is 13 amino acids long. The germline CDR1 and CDR2 sequences are SQVTM and ANQGSEA. The CDR3 DNA reads as TGCAGCGTTGTCCGGGGGCTTGGGACTGAAGCTTTCTTT. Amino acids: CSVVRGLGTEAFF.

V is TRBV19 and J is TRBJ2-5; unclear D gene. This CDR3 is 13 amino acids long. V dropped 3 bases and J dropped 2 bases, with 7 bases sitting between them. The germline V gene has CDR1 LNHDA and CDR2 SQIVND (reference sequence). The CDR3 DNA reads TGTGCCAGTAGTATTTACCCACAAGAGACCCAGTACTTC. Translating it yields CASSIYPQETQYF.

The chain links TRBV29-1 to TRBJ2-1, with D possibly TRBD1 on 6 matching bases. Germline V gene data show CDR1 as SQVTM and CDR2 as ANQGSEA. The CDR3 extends over 14 amino acids. V lost 7 bases to trimming and J lost 3 bases, with 16 bases between them. DNA for the CDR3: TGCAGCGCTCTGGACAGTCTTCGCTACAATGAGCAGTTCTTC. Amino acids: CSALDSLRYNEQFF.

The rearrangement uses TRBV29-1 and TRBJ2-7, with 8 positions matching TRBD2. The CDR3 contains 13 residues. V was pared by 5 bases and J by 5 bases, with 8 bases of the junction left unmatched. CDR1 and CDR2 from the germline V gene are SQVTM and ANQGSEA. CDR3 amino acids: CSVRAGAGNEQYF. CDR3 DNA sequence: TGCAGCGTTCGAGCGGGGGCCGGGAACGAGCAGTACTTC.

This sequence joins TRBV2 and TRBJ2-1, with D possibly TRBD2 on 5 matching bases. Deletions cut 7 bases from V and 6 bases from J, with 7 bases between. From germline, CDR1 is SNHLY and CDR2 FYNNEI. The CDR3 contains 11 residues. Here the CDR3 reads CASIGSNEQFF. As DNA, the CDR3 is TGTGCCAGCATAGGGAGCAATGAGCAGTTCTTC.

This clone was seen a handful of times. The chain is built from TRBV29-1 and TRBJ2-1; TRBD1 or TRBD2 may be the D gene (5 bases each). V was shortened by 4 bases and J by 9 bases, with 13 bases between the two germline ends. This CDR3 contains 12 residues. Germline V gene lookup returns CDR1 SQVTM and CDR2 ANQGSEA. The CDR3 nucleotides read TGCAGCGTTGGAGGGGAGCCGGGTGAGCAGTTCTTC. Protein sequence: CSVGGEPGEQFF.

The chain is built from TRBV29-1 and TRBJ2-5; 10 bases map to TRBD2. CDR3 length: 15 amino acids. The germline CDR1 and CDR2 sequences are SQVTM and ANQGSEA. V lost 2 bases to trimming and J lost 5 bases; unmatched junction nucleotides: 8. This CDR3 reads CSVELAGDSLETQYF. CDR3 nucleotide sequence: TGCAGCGTTGAACTAGCGGGGGACTCCTTGGAGACCCAGTACTTC.